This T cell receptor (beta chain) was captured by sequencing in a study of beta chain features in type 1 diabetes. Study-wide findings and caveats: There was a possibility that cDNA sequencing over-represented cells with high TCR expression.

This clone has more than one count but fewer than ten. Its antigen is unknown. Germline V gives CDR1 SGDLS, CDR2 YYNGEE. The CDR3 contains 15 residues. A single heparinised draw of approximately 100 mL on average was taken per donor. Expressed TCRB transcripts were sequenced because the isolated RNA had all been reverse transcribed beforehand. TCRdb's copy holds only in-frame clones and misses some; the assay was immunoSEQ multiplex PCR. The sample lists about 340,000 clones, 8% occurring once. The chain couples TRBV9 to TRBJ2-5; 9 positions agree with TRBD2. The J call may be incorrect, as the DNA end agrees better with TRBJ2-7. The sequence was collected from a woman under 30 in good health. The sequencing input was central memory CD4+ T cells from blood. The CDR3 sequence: CASSPQREETYEQYF. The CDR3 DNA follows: TGTGCCAGCAGCCCCCAGCGGGAGGAGACCTACGAGCAGTACTTC.